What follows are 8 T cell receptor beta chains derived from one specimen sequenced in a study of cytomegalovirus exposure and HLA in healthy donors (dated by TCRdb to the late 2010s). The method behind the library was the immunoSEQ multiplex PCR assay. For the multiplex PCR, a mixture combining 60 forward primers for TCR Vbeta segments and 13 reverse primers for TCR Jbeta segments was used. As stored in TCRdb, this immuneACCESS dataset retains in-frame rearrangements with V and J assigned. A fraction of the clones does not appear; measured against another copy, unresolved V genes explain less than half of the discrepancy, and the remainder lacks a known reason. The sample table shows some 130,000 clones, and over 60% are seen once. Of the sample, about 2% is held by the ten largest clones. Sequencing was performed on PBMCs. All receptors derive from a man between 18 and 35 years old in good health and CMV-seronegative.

The CDR3 region is CASSPSSGRTSYEQYV. The DNA for the CDR3 is TGTGCCAGCTCACCATCTAGCGGGAGGACCTCCTACGAGCAGTACGTC. The chain recombines TRBV18 with TRBJ2-7, with 11 bases aligning to TRBD2. The CDR3 has 16 amino acids. The V gene end was trimmed by 2 bases and the J gene end by 0 bases; junction bases not matched to a gene: 3. Germline V CDR1 and CDR2: KGHSH, LQKENI.

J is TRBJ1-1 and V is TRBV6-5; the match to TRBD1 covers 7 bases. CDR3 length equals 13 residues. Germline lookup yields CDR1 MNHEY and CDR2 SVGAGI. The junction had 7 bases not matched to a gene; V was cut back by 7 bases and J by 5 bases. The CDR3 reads CASTKRGQTEAFF. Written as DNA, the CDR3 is TGTGCCAGCACTAAAAGGGGGCAAACTGAAGCTTTCTTT.

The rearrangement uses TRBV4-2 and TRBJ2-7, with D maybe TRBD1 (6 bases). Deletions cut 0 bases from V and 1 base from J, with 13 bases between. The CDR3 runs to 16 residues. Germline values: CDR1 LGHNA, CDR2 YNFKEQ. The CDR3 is CASSQDPGQGSYEQYF. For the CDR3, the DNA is TGTGCCAGCAGCCAAGACCCGGGACAAGGTTCCTACGAGCAGTACTTC.

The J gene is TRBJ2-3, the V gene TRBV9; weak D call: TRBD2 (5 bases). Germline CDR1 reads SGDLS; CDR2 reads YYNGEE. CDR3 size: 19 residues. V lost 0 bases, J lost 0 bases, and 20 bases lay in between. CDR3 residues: CASSVGISAGRSSTDTQYF. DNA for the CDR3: TGTGCCAGCAGCGTAGGGATCAGTGCGGGCCGTTCTAGCACAGATACGCAGTATTTT.

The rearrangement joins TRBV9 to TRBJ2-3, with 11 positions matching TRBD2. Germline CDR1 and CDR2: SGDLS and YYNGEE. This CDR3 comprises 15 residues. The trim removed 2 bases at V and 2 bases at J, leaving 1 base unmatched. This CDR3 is CASSVTSGTTDTQYF. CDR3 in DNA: TGTGCCAGCAGCGTGACTAGCGGGACCACAGATACGCAGTATTTT.

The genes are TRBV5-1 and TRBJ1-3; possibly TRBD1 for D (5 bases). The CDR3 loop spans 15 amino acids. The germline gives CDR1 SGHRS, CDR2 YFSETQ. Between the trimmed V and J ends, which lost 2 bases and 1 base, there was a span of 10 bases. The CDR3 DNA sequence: TGCGCCAGCAGCTTACAGACAGCATCTGGAAACACCATATATTTT. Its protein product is CASSLQTASGNTIYF.

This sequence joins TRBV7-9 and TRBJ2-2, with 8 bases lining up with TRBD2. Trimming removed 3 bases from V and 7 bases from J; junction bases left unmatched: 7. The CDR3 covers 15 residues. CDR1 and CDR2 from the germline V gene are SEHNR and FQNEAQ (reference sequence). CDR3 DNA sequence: TGTGCCAGCAGCTTCCTACTAGCGGCCGGCGGGGAGCTGTTTTTT. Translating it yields CASSFLLAAGGELFF.

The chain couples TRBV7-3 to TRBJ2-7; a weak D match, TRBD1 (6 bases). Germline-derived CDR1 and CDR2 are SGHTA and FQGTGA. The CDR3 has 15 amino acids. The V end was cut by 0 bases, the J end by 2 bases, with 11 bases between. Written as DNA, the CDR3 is TGTGCCAGCAGCTTAACGGGGGCGGCTCCCTACGAGCAGTACTTC. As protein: CASSLTGAAPYEQYF.